What follows describes a single T cell receptor beta chain. This record belongs to a study of blood T cell repertoires in COVID-19. At the level of the study: Some COVID-19 samples were acute and others convalescent; all came from the United States, Italy and Spain. The cDNA or gDNA used as material had been derived from T cells, B-cell-depleted T cells, or PBMCs.

In the authors' workflow: Reference gene primers were amplified, and this amplification served to estimate nucleated cell counts. Some clones are missing from TCRdb's copy, which holds only in-frame ones; the method was immunoSEQ multiplex PCR. V and J calls and clone size come straight from that table; D and trimming were deduced from the DNA. Among some 45,000 clones listed, about 86% were seen once. CDR1 is MRHNA, CDR2 SNTAGT, per germline. The CDR3 contains 14 residues. Trimming stripped 4 bases from V and 2 bases from J, with 9 bases between. The sequence came from a man between 70 and 80 years old with acute or convalescent COVID-19. V usage is TRBV6-4 and J usage is TRBJ1-5; D is undetermined. Sequenced input: peripheral blood. The CDR3 bases are TGTGCCAGCAGTGTAGAGGAGGGCAATCAGCCCCAGCATTTT. It translates to CASSVEEGNQPQHF.